This is a list of T cell receptor beta chains from one sample in a study of cytomegalovirus exposure and HLA in healthy donors. Assay: immunoSEQ multiplex PCR; the TCRdb copy retains only in-frame clones and omits some. The data show about 250,000 clones, roughly two thirds seen once. The material sequenced was PBMCs. The receptors shown here come from a female donor in good health and CMV-seronegative. Both conserved end residues are part of each CDR3. The order of the fields is V gene, J gene, D gene, clone size, CDR3 DNA, CDR3 protein. D genes are given only for firm matches. The listing skips clone size in some rows; elsewhere it reads once, few, many or a size class.

v_gene: TRBV19
j_gene: TRBJ2-2
d_gene: TRBD1
abundance: NA
CDR3nt: TGTGCCGGGACAGGTGTCACCGGGGAGCTGTTTTTT
CDR3aa: CAGTGVTGELFF

v_gene: TRBV7-9
j_gene: TRBJ2-7
d_gene: TRBD1
abundance: NA
CDR3nt: TGTGCCAGCAGCGCCAGGGGGACAGGGGACTACGAGCAGTACTTC
CDR3aa: CASSARGTGDYEQYF

v_gene: TRBV7-9
j_gene: TRBJ1-1
d_gene: TRBD1
abundance: NA
CDR3nt: TGTGCCAGCAGCTTAGCCTCCGGGACAGTTCCCGAAGCTTTCTTT
CDR3aa: CASSLASGTVPEAFF

v_gene: TRBV28
j_gene: TRBJ2-1
d_gene: TRBD2
abundance: NA
CDR3nt: TGTGCCAGCAGTTTATTTGGACTAGCGGGAGCAGATGAGCAGTTCTTC
CDR3aa: CASSLFGLAGADEQFF

v_gene: TRBV5-5
j_gene: TRBJ2-2
d_gene: NA
abundance: NA
CDR3nt: TGTGCCAGCAGCTCACCGTTGGGCGCGAACACCGGGGAGCTGTTTTTT
CDR3aa: CASSSPLGANTGELFF

v_gene: TRBV6-1
j_gene: TRBJ2-7
d_gene: TRBD1
abundance: NA
CDR3nt: TGTGCCAGCAGGGACAGGTACTACGAGCAGTACTTC
CDR3aa: CASRDRYYEQYF

v_gene: TRBV28
j_gene: TRBJ1-2
d_gene: TRBD1
abundance: NA
CDR3nt: TGTGCCAGCAGTCCTGGGGACAGGGGGGACTATGGCTACACCTTC
CDR3aa: CASSPGDRGDYGYTF

v_gene: TRBV7-2
j_gene: TRBJ2-7
d_gene: TRBD2
abundance: NA
CDR3nt: TGTGCCAGCAGCTCTCGACTAGCGGGAGCGGGGGAGCAGTACTTC
CDR3aa: CASSSRLAGAGEQYF

v_gene: TRBV19
j_gene: TRBJ1-2
d_gene: TRBD1
abundance: once
CDR3nt: TGTGCCAGTAGTATAGCCGGACAGGCATACTATGGCTACACCTTC
CDR3aa: CASSIAGQAYYGYTF

v_gene: TRBV11-3
j_gene: TRBJ2-5
d_gene: TRBD2
abundance: NA
CDR3nt: TGTGCCAGCAGCAGTAAGCGGGAGGGCCGAGGGGAGACCCAGTACTTC
CDR3aa: CASSSKREGRGETQYF

v_gene: TRBV30
j_gene: TRBJ2-1
d_gene: TRBD2
abundance: NA
CDR3nt: TGTGCCTGGAGGAGAGATCTAGCGGGAGTGAGAAATGAGCAGTTCTTC
CDR3aa: CAWRRDLAGVRNEQFF

v_gene: TRBV4-2
j_gene: TRBJ2-6
d_gene: NA
abundance: NA
CDR3nt: TGTGCCAGCAGCCAAGGGGGGCTCTCTGGGGCCAACGTCCTGACTTTC
CDR3aa: CASSQGGLSGANVLTF

v_gene: TRBV6-5
j_gene: TRBJ2-1
d_gene: NA
abundance: NA
CDR3nt: TGTGCCAGCAGTTACTCGATTCTAGCGTACTACAATGAGCAGTTCTTC
CDR3aa: CASSYSILAYYNEQFF